This TCR beta chain was captured in a study of T cells expressing NK-cell markers. Points from the study as a whole: Of CD8+ T cells, about 1.0-8% belonged to dominant NKG2C+ clonotypes in several donors.

Note on this clonotype: Its antigen is unidentified.

After re-calling the 5' RACE reads, TCRdb lists one entry per CDR3 protein, DNA absent. Reported are some 340,000 distinct CDR3 sequences; the ten largest clones contain roughly 5.5%. CDR1 SNHLY and CDR2 FYNNEI come from the germline V gene. The length of the CDR3 is 15 residues. The TCR originated in a man between 18 and 69 years old in good health. This chain links TRBV2 with TRBJ2-4. Sample: blood T cells: a sorted CD56 or NKG2C T cell subset, CD4+ or CD8+ T cells, or bulk PBMC T cells (not recorded which). The CDR3 here is CASKRMGIAKNIQYF.